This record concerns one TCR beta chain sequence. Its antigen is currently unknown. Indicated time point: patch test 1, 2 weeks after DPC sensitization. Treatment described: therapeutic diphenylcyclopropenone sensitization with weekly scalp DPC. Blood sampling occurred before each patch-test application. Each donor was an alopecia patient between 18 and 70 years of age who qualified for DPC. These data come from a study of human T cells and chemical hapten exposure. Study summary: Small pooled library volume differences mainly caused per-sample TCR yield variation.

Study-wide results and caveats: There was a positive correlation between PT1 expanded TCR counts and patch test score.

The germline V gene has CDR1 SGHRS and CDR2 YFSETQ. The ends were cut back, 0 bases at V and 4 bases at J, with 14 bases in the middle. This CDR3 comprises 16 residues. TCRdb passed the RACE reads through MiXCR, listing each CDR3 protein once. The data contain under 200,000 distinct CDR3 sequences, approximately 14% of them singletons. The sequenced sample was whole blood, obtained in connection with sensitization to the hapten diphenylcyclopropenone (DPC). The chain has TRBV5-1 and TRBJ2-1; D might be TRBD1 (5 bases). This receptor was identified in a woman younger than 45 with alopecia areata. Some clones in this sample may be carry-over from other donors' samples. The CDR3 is CASSLAPGRMYNEQFF. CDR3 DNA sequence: TGCGCCAGCAGCTTGGCCCCAGGGCGTATGTACAATGAGCAGTTCTTC.